This passage covers 27 T cell receptor beta chains from one sample sequenced in a study of monozygotic twins with inflammatory bowel disease. With the 5' RACE reads reprocessed, TCRdb shows one record per CDR3 protein and no DNA. The sample totals around 410,000 distinct CDR3 sequences. Material: blood. The origin of the receptors is a human donor with ulcerative colitis or Crohn's disease, or a healthy co-twin of an affected twin (not recorded which).

The chain joins TRBV11-2 to TRBJ2-3. The CDR3 runs to 15 residues. In germline, CDR1 is SGHAT, CDR2 FQNNGV. This chain's CDR3 is CASSLDGKSTDTQYF.

The chain combines TRBV24-1 with TRBJ2-2; with no DNA, the TCRdb D assignment of TRBD2 cannot be verified. From germline, CDR1 is KGHDR and CDR2 SFDVKD. The CDR3 has 15 residues. This chain's CDR3 is CATSDLQGATGELFF.

This chain connects TRBV12-3 or TRBV12-4 to TRBJ1-1; there is no DNA to check the TCRdb D call of TRBD1. This CDR3 has 14 amino acids. CDR3: CASRPGQGLTEAFF.

The CDR3: CASSVACNTEAFF. The J gene is TRBJ1-1, the V gene TRBV5-1. Germline V gene data show CDR1 as SGHRS and CDR2 as YFSETQ. This CDR3 spans 13 amino acids.

The gene calls are TRBV18 and TRBJ2-1; no DNA is available, so the TRBD2 call from TCRdb remains unchecked. Germline CDR1 KGHSH, CDR2 LQKENI. The CDR3 covers 15 residues. CDR3 region: CASSPQKWPLSEQFF.

The gene calls are TRBV10-2 and TRBJ1-1; TCRdb names TRBD1, which stays unverified in the absence of DNA. This CDR3 is 13 amino acids long. Germline lookup yields CDR1 WSHSY and CDR2 SAAADI. This CDR3 is CASSEITGGEAFF.

V usage is TRBV5-1 and J usage is TRBJ2-7; TCRdb designates TRBD2, a call that cannot be tested without DNA. The CDR3 has 14 residues. The germline V gene encodes CDR1 SGHRS and CDR2 YFSETQ. CDR3 protein: CASSQVVNGYEQYF.

The chain carries TRBV12-3 or TRBV12-4 and TRBJ2-2. The CDR3 consists of 16 residues. CDR3 sequence: CASSLAQGTNTGELFF.

The chain is built from TRBV20-1 and TRBJ2-3; TCRdb's D call, TRBD1, is unchecked because there is no DNA. CDR1 is DFQATT, CDR2 SNEGSKA, per germline (reference sequence). This CDR3 comprises 15 residues. The chain's CDR3 is CSARALTGRTDTQYF.

The gene calls are TRBV5-6 and TRBJ2-6; TCRdb lists TRBD1, though no DNA is available to test this call. The germline CDR1 and CDR2 sequences are SGHDT and YYEEEE. The length of the CDR3 is 17 residues. CDR3 protein: CASSLGQRLSGANVLTF. The full variable domain, its missing parts supplied by reference TRBV5-6 and TRBJ2-6, is DAGVTQSPTHLIKTRGQQVTLRCSPKSGHDTVSWYQQALGQGPQFIFQYYEEEERQRGNFPDRFSGHQFPNYSSELNVNALLLGDSALYLCASSLGQRLSGANVLTFGAGSRLTVL.

The chain is built from TRBV27 and TRBJ1-6. Germline V CDR1 and CDR2: MNHEY, SMNVEV (reference sequence). The CDR3 is 16 amino acids. This chain's CDR3 is CASKTNGGSWNSPLHF.

The chain recombines TRBV3-1 with TRBJ1-4; TCRdb picks TRBD1, but there is no DNA to check that call. In germline, CDR1 is LGHDT, CDR2 YNNKEL (reference sequence). The CDR3 covers 14 residues. The CDR3 sequence is CASRAGQGNEKLFF.

This chain connects TRBV18 to TRBJ2-1; absent DNA, TCRdb's TRBD1 call cannot be checked. There are 16 residues in the CDR3. Looked up from germline, CDR1 is KGHSH and CDR2 is LQKENI. The CDR3 region is CASSARRDRERNEQFF.

This chain connects TRBV6-2 or TRBV6-3 to TRBJ2-1; TCRdb's D call, TRBD1, is unchecked because there is no DNA. The CDR3 runs 15 residues. Germline V gene lookup returns CDR1 MNHEY and CDR2 SVGEGT. CDR3 protein: CASSYTGERYNEQFF.

This chain links TRBV20-1 with TRBJ2-1; the TCRdb D gene call, TRBD1, has no DNA to confirm it. Germline V lookup: CDR1 DFQATT, CDR2 SNEGSKA (reference sequence). CDR3 length: 13 residues. CDR3 sequence: CSGGRGDRNEQFF.

The chain combines TRBV20-1 with TRBJ1-2; the TRBD1 assignment by TCRdb is unverifiable without DNA. This CDR3 is 15 amino acids long. The V gene's germline CDR1 is DFQATT and CDR2 SNEGSKA (reference sequence). CDR3 amino acids: CSAREGSRAVYGYTF.

This chain joins TRBV7-3 and TRBJ2-7; the TCRdb call, TRBD2, lacks DNA for checking. This CDR3 comprises 15 residues. Germline CDR1 and CDR2: SGHTA and FQGTGA. The CDR3 here is CASSSAGGEVGEQYF.

The chain links TRBV12-3 or TRBV12-4 to TRBJ2-7; TCRdb indicates TRBD1, and absent DNA this call remains unverified. The CDR3 length is 15 residues. The CDR3 loop is CASSSLTGRRAEQYF.

The CDR3 is CASSPQGFGGETQYF. J is TRBJ2-5 and V is TRBV27; TCRdb calls TRBD1, which cannot be checked without DNA. Germline loops: CDR1 MNHEY, CDR2 SMNVEV (reference sequence). The CDR3 sequence is 15 residues long.

V usage is TRBV7-2 and J usage is TRBJ2-1. CDR3 length: 16 residues. Germline V lookup: CDR1 SGHTA, CDR2 FQGNSA. CDR3: CASSLVAPSSYNEQFF.

This chain joins TRBV5-6 and TRBJ2-3; TCRdb lists TRBD2, though no DNA is available to test this call. The germline CDR1 and CDR2 sequences are SGHDT and YYEEEE. The CDR3 has 16 amino acids. CDR3 loop: CASSFGLAGGIDTQYF.

The chain couples TRBV15 to TRBJ2-5; TCRdb calls TRBD1, which cannot be checked without DNA. CDR1 LNHNV and CDR2 YYDKDF come from the germline V gene (reference sequence). This CDR3 has 15 residues. The chain's CDR3 is CATSRELRGQETQYF.

The V gene is TRBV7-6, the J gene TRBJ2-2; TCRdb indicates TRBD1, and absent DNA this call remains unverified. Germline CDR1 reads SGHVS; CDR2 reads FNYEAQ. This CDR3 has 14 amino acids. This chain's CDR3 is CASSRRGQGGELFF.

The CDR3: CASSFQGGSLGELFF. The J gene is TRBJ2-2, the V gene TRBV11-2; TCRdb's assignment of TRBD2 cannot be checked, as there is no DNA. Germline V lookup: CDR1 SGHAT, CDR2 FQNNGV. The CDR3 is made up of 15 amino acids.

The chain employs TRBV5-1 and TRBJ1-3. CDR1 SGHRS and CDR2 YFSETQ come from the germline V gene. This CDR3 spans 15 amino acids. The CDR3 protein is CASSFDGYSGNTIYF.

V and J are TRBV5-4 and TRBJ2-1. This CDR3 has 13 residues. CDR1 SGHNT and CDR2 YYREEE come from the germline V gene (reference sequence). CDR3 region: CASSYDTVDEQFF.

This sequence joins TRBV7-2 and TRBJ2-5; the TRBD2 assignment by TCRdb is unverifiable without DNA. The CDR3 has 16 amino acids. Germline CDR1 is SGHTA and CDR2 is FQGNSA. The CDR3 sequence: CASSFLSGGLGRAQYF.